The next 21 T cell receptor beta chains were all read from a single sample in a study of a mutant IDH1 vaccine in newly diagnosed glioma. These receptors' targets are unknown. Produced via immunoSEQ multiplex PCR; TCRdb's table is partial and in-frame only. The sample holds some 37,000 clones, 75% to 80% seen once. Time point here: week 5, during vaccination. Each dose of the vaccine consisted of 300 ug of mutant IDH1 20-mer peptide, with topical imiquimod. This specimen was PBMCs, taken from a glioma patient whose treatment included an IDH1 peptide vaccine. These TCRs come from a man aged 40-55 years with glioma.

The rearrangement joins TRBV5-1 to TRBJ2-3; 7 nucleotides align to TRBD2. Trimming at V came to 3 bases and at J to 6 bases, leaving 4 bases not matched to a gene. This CDR3 has 13 amino acids. From germline, CDR1 is SGHRS and CDR2 YFSETQ. This CDR3 reads CASSSLADDTQYF. CDR3 coding DNA: TGCGCCAGCAGCTCTCTAGCGGACGATACGCAGTATTTT.

A few counts support this clone. The chain uses TRBV10-3 and TRBJ1-6; D not certain. The CDR3 runs 14 residues. Germline assignment: CDR1 ENHRY and CDR2 SYGVKD. V lost 2 bases and J lost 6, with 8 bases in between. The chain's CDR3 is CAISENTANSPLHF. CDR3 in DNA: TGTGCCATCAGTGAGAACACGGCTAATTCACCCCTCCACTTT.

This chain joins TRBV5-5 and TRBJ1-6, with a possible D match to TRBD1 (6 bases). V lost 1 base and J 10 bases, leaving 24 bases between the germline ends. Germline assignment: CDR1 SGHKS and CDR2 YYEKEE (reference sequence). The CDR3 covers 18 residues. In DNA form, the CDR3 reads TGTGCCAGCAGCTTGTCCAGGGGAGGATTGATGAGGGCGTCACCCCTCCACTTT. Translation gives CASSLSRGGLMRASPLHF.

The V call is TRBV29-1, the J call TRBJ1-2; D unclear. The CDR3 runs to 13 residues. Germline V gives CDR1 SQVTM, CDR2 ANQGSEA. V lost 5 bases, J lost 4 bases, and 14 bases lay in between. The CDR3 sequence is CSVKESEIYGYTF. As DNA, the CDR3 is TGCAGCGTTAAGGAGTCAGAGATCTATGGCTACACCTTC.

This chain joins TRBV6-1 and TRBJ1-5, with D tentatively TRBD1 (5 bases). The germline V and J ends were trimmed by 8 bases and 9 bases, with 17 bases remaining between them. In germline, CDR1 is MNHNS, CDR2 SASEGT. The CDR3 is 13 residues long. The CDR3: CASSGDEGWPQHF. The CDR3, as DNA: TGTGCCAGCTCTGGGGATGAGGGGTGGCCCCAGCATTTT.

The V gene is TRBV9, the J gene TRBJ1-3; D not resolved. The CDR3 totals 13 residues. Germline CDR1 reads SGDLS; CDR2 reads YYNGEE. Deletions cut 4 bases from V and 0 bases from J, with 5 bases between. CDR3: CASSPLSGNTIYF. CDR3 coding DNA: TGTGCCAGCAGCCCCCTCTCTGGAAACACCATATATTTT.

The chain couples TRBV30 to TRBJ1-4; no reliable D call. This CDR3 has 11 residues. V was clipped by 0 bases and J by 8 bases, with 4 bases between them. Germline values: CDR1 GTSNPN, CDR2 SVGIG (reference sequence). The CDR3 loop is CAWSVREKLFF. The DNA for the CDR3 is TGTGCCTGGAGTGTACGGGAAAAACTGTTTTTT.

There are a few counts of this clone. The chain has TRBV2 and TRBJ1-1, with 7 bases that match TRBD1. After removal of 10 bases from V and 1 base from J, the junction contained 12 bases not matched to a gene. Looked up from germline, CDR1 is SNHLY and CDR2 is FYNNEI. The CDR3 has 15 residues. Here the CDR3 reads CANRQGRLGNTEAFF. The CDR3, as DNA: TGTGCCAACCGACAGGGTCGGTTGGGGAACACTGAAGCTTTCTTT.

The chain combines TRBV2 with TRBJ1-2; 8 bases match TRBD1. Losses at the gene ends were 6 bases for V and 8 bases for J; bases not matched to a gene: 20. Germline-derived CDR1 and CDR2 are SNHLY and FYNNEI. There are 17 residues in the CDR3. This CDR3 is CASRGIRRRDRRLGYTF. The CDR3 DNA sequence: TGTGCCAGCAGGGGTATCCGGCGTCGGGACAGGCGTCTCGGCTACACCTTC.

This chain connects TRBV5-1 to TRBJ2-7; TRBD2 might be the D (6 bases). CDR1 SGHRS and CDR2 YFSETQ come from the germline V gene. The CDR3 runs 15 residues. Deletions cut 1 base from V and 0 bases from J, with 11 bases between. The CDR3 is CASSLLGGSSYEQYF. The DNA for the CDR3 is TGCGCCAGCAGCTTGTTGGGGGGAAGCTCCTACGAGCAGTACTTC.

The V and J genes are TRBV30 and TRBJ2-7; either TRBD1 or TRBD2 may fit D (5 bases each). V was pared by 2 bases and J by 6 bases, with 23 bases between. Germline V gene data show CDR1 as GTSNPN and CDR2 as SVGIG (reference sequence). The CDR3 loop spans 16 amino acids. CDR3 sequence reads: CAWSPGPGTSAREQYF. CDR3 DNA: TGTGCCTGGAGTCCCGGACCCGGGACGTCCGCTCGCGAGCAGTACTTC.

This chain uses TRBV29-1 with TRBJ1-1; D gene uncertain. Trimming left V 7 bases short and J 1 base short, with 16 bases between. The CDR3 is 14 amino acids. Germline loops: CDR1 SQVTM, CDR2 ANQGSEA. The chain's CDR3 is CSGRDVKGNTEAFF. CDR3 nucleotide sequence: TGCAGCGGAAGGGATGTTAAAGGGAACACTGAAGCTTTCTTT.

The V and J genes are TRBV5-4 and TRBJ2-3, with 7 bases aligning to TRBD2. The ends lost 0 bases at V and 2 bases at J; junction bases unmatched: 3. In germline, CDR1 is SGHNT, CDR2 YYREEE (reference sequence). CDR3 length: 15 residues. The CDR3 is CASSLARGDTDTQYF. Written as DNA, the CDR3 is TGTGCCAGCAGCTTGGCCCGGGGGGACACAGATACGCAGTATTTT.

V is TRBV10-3 and J is TRBJ1-1; D call uncertain. In germline, CDR1 is ENHRY, CDR2 SYGVKD. With 8 bases removed from V and 1 base from J, the gap between germline ends came to 8 bases. The CDR3 runs to 12 residues. The CDR3 is CAIGPENTEAFF. CDR3 bases: TGTGCCATCGGGCCGGAGAACACTGAAGCTTTCTTT.

J is TRBJ2-1 and V is TRBV7-8; TRBD1 matches at 9 bases. The CDR3 has 15 amino acids. V trimming: 4 bases; J trimming: 4 bases; junction bases outside the gene matches: 5. The germline gives CDR1 SGHVS, CDR2 FQNEAQ. CDR3 in amino acids: CASSSRDRAYNEQFF. CDR3 nucleotide sequence: TGTGCCAGCAGCTCCCGGGACAGGGCTTACAATGAGCAGTTCTTC.

The rearrangement joins TRBV18 to TRBJ1-1; no clear D. CDR1 is KGHSH, CDR2 LQKENI, per germline. V dropped 1 base and J dropped 0 bases, with 21 bases sitting between them. This CDR3 comprises 19 residues. CDR3 residues: CASSPLPSLREAVNTEAFF. CDR3 nucleotides: TGTGCCAGCTCACCACTCCCGTCGTTAAGGGAGGCGGTGAACACTGAAGCTTTCTTT.

The chain links TRBV7-2 to TRBJ2-5; possibly TRBD2 for D (7 bases). The CDR3 covers 14 residues. The V gene's germline CDR1 is SGHTA and CDR2 FQGNSA. V lost 5 bases and J lost 5, with 15 bases in between. In nucleotides, the CDR3 is TGTGCCAGCAGCCAAGGGGGGGGCAAGGAGACCCAGTACTTC. Its protein product is CASSQGGGKETQYF.

V usage is TRBV9 and J usage is TRBJ1-1; D is perhaps TRBD1 (6 bases). V was clipped by 0 bases and J by 0 bases, with 12 bases between them. This CDR3 contains 16 residues. From germline, CDR1 is SGDLS and CDR2 YYNGEE. The CDR3, as DNA: TGTGCCAGCAGCGTAGATGCGGGGGCCGTGAACACTGAAGCTTTCTTT. Its translation is CASSVDAGAVNTEAFF.

The gene calls are TRBV28 and TRBJ1-2, with TRBD1 matching over 8 bases. This CDR3 has 15 amino acids. Trimming removed 6 bases from V and 0 bases from J; junction bases left unmatched: 6. Germline assignment: CDR1 MDHEN and CDR2 SYDVKM. CDR3 sequence: CASRTGGSANYGYTF. The CDR3 nucleotides read TGTGCCAGCAGAACAGGGGGATCGGCTAACTATGGCTACACCTTC.

The chain couples TRBV30 to TRBJ2-3; D gene uncertain. V was pared by 1 base and J by 4 bases, with 9 bases between. This CDR3 is built from 13 residues. Germline V gene lookup returns CDR1 GTSNPN and CDR2 SVGIG (reference sequence). The CDR3 sequence is CAWSGQAADTQYF. The CDR3 DNA is TGTGCCTGGAGTGGTCAGGCAGCAGATACGCAGTATTTT.

V gene TRBV4-2 combines with J gene TRBJ2-3, with TRBD2 matching 13 bases. Unmatched junction bases numbered 7, after V lost 4 bases and J lost 0 bases. This CDR3 is built from 18 residues. CDR1 and CDR2 from the germline V gene are LGHNA and YNFKEQ. As DNA, the CDR3 is TGTGCCAGCAGCCCGAGACTAGCGGGGGGCCCGAGCACAGATACGCAGTATTTT. The encoded protein is CASSPRLAGGPSTDTQYF.